This T cell receptor (beta chain) came from a study of cytotoxic CD8 clonotypes in ibrutinib-treated CLL. Produced via immunoSEQ multiplex PCR; TCRdb's table is partial and in-frame only. The table has 140,000 or so clones, about 79% seen once. On this clone: The antigen is unknown.

Germline V gene sequence: CDR1 SQVTM, CDR2 ANQGSEA. Trimming cost V 3 bases and J 7 bases, with 19 bases left between them. CDR3 length equals 15 residues. General study findings and limits: Public clonotypes occurred uncommonly; on treatment, they contracted or remained stable.

Sequences were derived from PBMCs, sampled after 12 months of ibrutinib treatment. The source is a human donor with chronic lymphocytic leukemia. This chain connects TRBV29-1 to TRBJ2-1; a weak D match, TRBD2 (5 bases). The CDR3 DNA is TGCAGCGTTGATTTTCGCTTTGGAGGTCCTAATGAGCAGTTCTTC. Translated, it gives CSVDFRFGGPNEQFF.